This is a list of T cell receptor beta chains from one sample in a study of T cells in Graves' hyperthyroidism and ophthalmopathy. In TCRdb, the multiplex PCR reads were re-called with MiXCR into one record per CDR3 protein. The sample carries approximately 690,000 distinct CDR3 sequences, about a fifth recorded once. The sequencing input was blood. These receptors were obtained from a man aged 25 to 45 with Graves' ophthalmopathy. The CDR3 runs from the conserved cysteine through the conserved F or W. Fields, in order: V gene, J gene, clone size, D gene, CDR3 protein, CDR3 DNA. The D gene is left open where the match is weak. For some rows the clone size is stated as once, few or many, or as a class when expanded; others skip it.

TRBV20-1,TRBJ2-7,NA,NA,CSAASLDSPYEQYF,TGCAGTGCAGCCTCTTTGGACAGCCCCTACGAGCAGTACTTC
TRBV6-2/TRBV6-3,TRBJ1-1,NA,NA,CASSLFGGMNTEAFF,TGTGCCAGCAGTTTGTTTGGGGGGATGAACACTGAAGCTTTCTTT
TRBV20-1,TRBJ2-2,NA,TRBD2,CSASLAGRISGELFF,TGCAGTGCCAGCCTAGCGGGGAGGATATCCGGGGAGCTGTTTTTT
TRBV18,TRBJ1-4,few,NA,CASTRSRNEKLFF,TGTGCCAGCACCAGGAGCCGTAATGAAAAACTGTTTTTT
TRBV12-3/TRBV12-4,TRBJ1-2,many,TRBD1,CASSRNRGRSYGYTF,TGTGCCAGCAGTCGGAACAGGGGGCGCAGCTATGGCTACACCTTC
TRBV5-1,TRBJ2-5,NA,TRBD2,CASSSGTSSGETQYF,TGCGCCAGCAGCTCCGGGACTAGCTCGGGGGAGACCCAGTACTTC
TRBV28,TRBJ2-1,many,NA,CASSPHTGLDGNEQFF,TGTGCCAGCAGTCCTCATACGGGCCTCGACGGCAATGAGCAGTTCTTC
TRBV5-6,TRBJ2-1,NA,NA,CASSLVAQGLYNEQFF,TGTGCCAGCAGCTTGGTAGCACAGGGCCTATACAATGAGCAGTTCTTC
TRBV27,TRBJ2-2,NA,NA,CASSFQGVENTGELFF,TGTGCCAGCAGTTTTCAAGGGGTTGAGAACACCGGGGAGCTGTTTTTT
TRBV27,TRBJ2-3,few,NA,CASSLGGRFGDTQYF,TGTGCCAGCAGTTTAGGGGGGCGTTTTGGAGATACGCAGTATTTT
TRBV9,TRBJ2-3,NA,NA,CASSVAGRGTDTQYF,TGTGCCAGCAGCGTAGCAGGGCGGGGCACAGATACGCAGTATTTT
TRBV10-3,TRBJ1-1,NA,NA,CATQTGKDTEAFF,TGTGCCACCCAGACAGGAAAAGACACTGAAGCTTTCTTT
TRBV13,TRBJ2-1,few,NA,CASSLGFSGSYNEQFF,TGTGCCAGCAGCTTAGGATTTAGCGGCTCCTACAATGAGCAGTTCTTC
TRBV7-2,TRBJ2-3,many,NA,CASSFYGTDTQYF,TGTGCCAGCAGCTTTTATGGCACAGATACGCAGTATTTT
TRBV27,TRBJ2-7,NA,NA,CASKAQTYEQYF,TGTGCCAGCAAAGCTCAGACCTACGAGCAGTACTTC
TRBV5-1,TRBJ2-5,NA,NA,CASSLSPQRETQYF,TGCGCCAGCAGCCTATCACCGCAGAGGGAGACCCAGTACTTC
TRBV28,TRBJ2-7,many,TRBD1,CASSGTVPYEQYF,TGTGCCAGCAGTGGGACAGTCCCCTACGAGCAGTACTTC
TRBV20-1,TRBJ2-2,NA,NA,CSALASGELFF,TGCAGTGCTCTAGCGTCCGGGGAGCTGTTTTTT
TRBV27,TRBJ1-1,many,TRBD1,CASSSTGLGNTEAFF,TGTGCCAGCAGCTCGACAGGGTTGGGGAACACTGAAGCTTTCTTT
TRBV9,TRBJ2-5,few,NA,CASSVSRADGETQYF,TGTGCCAGCAGCGTAAGCAGGGCAGACGGGGAGACCCAGTACTTC
TRBV24-1,TRBJ2-3,many,TRBD1,CATSDPRQGMGSTDTQYF,TGTGCCACCAGTGATCCCCGACAGGGGATGGGGAGCACAGATACGCAGTATTTT
TRBV12-3/TRBV12-4,TRBJ2-2,few,NA,CASINGATGELFF,TGTGCCAGCATTAATGGGGCCACCGGGGAGCTGTTTTTT
TRBV9,TRBJ2-1,NA,NA,CASSVETHSYNEQFF,TGTGCCAGCAGCGTAGAAACACACTCCTACAATGAGCAGTTCTTC
TRBV20-1,TRBJ2-7,NA,TRBD2,CSARDIIAGTYEQYF,TGCAGTGCTAGAGATATAATAGCGGGGACCTACGAGCAGTACTTC
TRBV10-1,TRBJ2-5,few,NA,CASSESQERETQYF,TGCGCCAGCAGTGAGTCGCAGGAGCGGGAGACCCAGTACTTC
TRBV5-5,TRBJ2-7,NA,TRBD1,CASSSNRDREVYEQYF,TGTGCCAGCAGCTCAAACCGGGACAGGGAGGTCTACGAGCAGTACTTC
TRBV2,TRBJ2-7,many,NA,CASRPDSSYEQYF,TGTGCCAGCAGACCTGACAGCTCTTACGAGCAGTACTTC
TRBV7-8,TRBJ2-7,NA,NA,CASSLVGEPDYEQYF,TGTGCCAGCAGCTTAGTCGGCGAACCGGACTACGAGCAGTACTTC
TRBV7-2,TRBJ2-7,NA,NA,CASSFSPVNSYEQYF,TGTGCCAGCAGCTTTTCCCCAGTTAACTCCTACGAGCAGTACTTC
TRBV6-1,TRBJ2-7,few,NA,CASQVGYGLYEQYF,TGTGCCAGCCAGGTGGGATACGGTTTGTACGAGCAGTACTTC
TRBV29-1,TRBJ2-5,many,NA,CSVKTDSKETQYF,TGCAGCGTAAAAACGGACTCAAAAGAGACCCAGTACTTC
TRBV28,TRBJ2-2,few,TRBD1,CASSTRQGVGTGELFF,TGTGCCAGCAGCACAAGACAGGGGGTCGGCACCGGGGAGCTGTTTTTT
TRBV12-3/TRBV12-4,TRBJ2-2,few,NA,CASSLESIELFF,TGTGCCAGCAGCCTCGAGTCCATTGAGCTGTTTTTT
TRBV7-2,TRBJ2-3,many,NA,CASSSRTDTQYF,TGTGCCAGCAGCTCCCGCACAGATACGCAGTATTTT
TRBV27,TRBJ2-7,few,NA,CASSSYGGAGRDNEQYF,TGTGCCAGCAGTTCGTATGGGGGAGCGGGAAGGGACAACGAGCAGTACTTC
TRBV7-8,TRBJ1-3,NA,TRBD1,CASSRDRGLGGGNTIYF,TGTGCCAGCAGCCGAGACAGGGGACTGGGTGGAGGAAACACCATATATTTT
TRBV4-1,TRBJ2-1,NA,NA,CASSRYPSAEQFF,TGCGCCAGCAGCCGGTACCCTAGCGCTGAGCAGTTCTTC
TRBV7-9,TRBJ2-5,NA,NA,CASSQDLRTVQETQYF,TGCGCCAGCAGCCAAGATCTACGGACAGTTCAAGAGACCCAGTACTTC
TRBV19,TRBJ1-1,few,NA,CASRVSGNTEAFF,TGTGCCAGTAGGGTCAGCGGGAACACTGAAGCTTTCTTT
TRBV5-1,TRBJ2-2,NA,TRBD2,CASSLSGRETGELFF,TGCGCCAGCAGCCTTAGCGGGAGGGAAACCGGGGAGCTGTTTTTT
TRBV25-1,TRBJ2-3,NA,NA,CASSVGLGRGYFTDTQYF,TGTGCCAGCAGTGTCGGCCTTGGGAGGGGGTACTTTACAGATACGCAGTATTTT
TRBV28,TRBJ1-2,many,TRBD1,CASSHPEQGAGGYTF,TGTGCCAGCAGTCACCCCGAACAGGGGGCGGGTGGCTACACCTTC
TRBV4-3,TRBJ1-3,NA,NA,CASSQDRAETGNTIYF,TGCGCCAGCAGCCAAGATCGTGCGGAGACTGGAAACACCATATATTTT
TRBV29-1,TRBJ1-4,NA,NA,CSVEDETGSEKLFF,TGCAGCGTTGAAGATGAGACGGGTAGTGAAAAACTGTTTTTT
TRBV29-1,TRBJ1-2,few,NA,CSVGNHNYGYTF,TGCAGCGTTGGGAACCATAACTATGGCTACACCTTC
TRBV5-1,TRBJ2-7,NA,TRBD2,CASSAGDHSYEQYF,TGCGCCAGCAGCGCGGGGGACCACTCCTACGAGCAGTACTTC
TRBV20-1,TRBJ2-1,few,NA,CSAPIASPEQFF,TGCAGTGCTCCAATAGCTAGCCCTGAGCAGTTCTTC
TRBV3-1,TRBJ2-1,NA,TRBD1,CASSSGTGVLQQFF,TGTGCCAGCAGCTCCGGGACAGGGGTTCTTCAGCAGTTCTTC
TRBV7-9,TRBJ2-1,few,NA,CASSPPLKDEQFF,TGTGCCAGCAGCCCCCCCCTCAAAGATGAGCAGTTCTTC
TRBV7-6,TRBJ2-5,few,NA,CASSFRGEREETQYF,TGTGCCAGCAGCTTTAGGGGGGAGAGGGAAGAGACCCAGTACTTC
TRBV12-3/TRBV12-4,TRBJ1-3,NA,NA,CASTVNPGNTIYF,TGTGCCAGCACTGTGAACCCTGGAAACACCATATATTTT
TRBV7-9,TRBJ2-7,NA,TRBD1,CASSFWGTVMNEQYF,TGTGCCAGCAGCTTTTGGGGGACAGTAATGAACGAGCAGTACTTC
TRBV6-1,TRBJ2-7,NA,TRBD2,CASSDVTSGPYEQYF,TGTGCCAGCAGTGATGTGACTAGCGGGCCCTACGAGCAGTACTTC
TRBV20-1,TRBJ1-5,NA,NA,CSATRVAGNQPQHF,TGCAGTGCTACGAGGGTGGCTGGCAATCAGCCCCAGCATTTT
TRBV30,TRBJ2-7,once,NA,CAWSVSGSLAILYEQYF,TGTGCCTGGAGTGTGTCAGGTAGCCTAGCGATTCTCTACGAGCAGTACTTC
TRBV20-1,TRBJ2-7,many,TRBD2,CSARPGTRGREQYF,TGCAGTGCTAGACCCGGGACTAGAGGGCGTGAGCAGTACTTC
TRBV5-6,TRBJ2-1,few,NA,CASSIRLGGENEQFF,TGTGCCAGCAGTATAAGACTAGGGGGGGAAAATGAGCAGTTCTTC